The clone carrying this T cell receptor beta chain has a handful of counts. Its antigen is as yet unknown. Staining for CD45RO/CCR7/CD25/CD127/CD95/CD27 allowed sorting of CD4+ naive, central memory, regulatory and stem cell-like memory cells. Purity above 95% was achieved in all sorted populations. J gave up 8 bases and V 1 base, and 7 bases lay outside the gene matches. Germline CDR1 reads SGHNT; CDR2 reads YENEEA. The CDR3 loop spans 14 amino acids. The data are from a study of beta chain features in type 1 diabetes. Findings and limits, study-wide: TCRB CDR3 length was moderately but significantly reduced in all four CD4+ subsets of Type 1 diabetes patients.

cDNA synthesis used the whole RNA isolate, giving expressed TCRB sequences. Approximately 3.9 million reads per sample were averaged for naive, central memory and regulatory samples. The method was immunoSEQ multiplex PCR; TCRdb's version includes in-frame clones alone and lacks a portion of them. The sample contains 150,000 to 200,000 clones, just over 9% of which appear only once. This TCR was recovered from a woman aged 18 to 35 in good health. The J gene is TRBJ2-5, the V gene TRBV11-3; TRBD1 aligns across 7 bases. The specimen was central memory CD4+ T cells from blood. Here the CDR3 reads CASSLGQGQRTQYF. DNA of the CDR3: TGTGCCAGCAGCTTAGGACAGGGCCAGAGAACCCAGTACTTC.